These 18 T cell receptor beta chains were all obtained from the same sample, sequenced in a study of T cell responses to AZD1222 COVID-19 vaccine. Repertoires were generated with immunoSEQ multiplex PCR, while TCRdb's copy carries only in-frame clones and drops some. The sample yields about 270,000 clones, around 93% seen once. Here the sequenced sample was peripheral blood, taken 28 days after the second AZD1222 dose. These receptors were taken from an adult who received the AZD1222 COVID-19 vaccine.

V usage is TRBV6-6 and J usage is TRBJ2-3; TRBD2 agrees at 12 bases. Germline V lookup: CDR1 MNHNY, CDR2 SVGAGI (reference sequence). The V gene end was trimmed by 7 bases and the J gene end by 5 bases; junction bases not matched to a gene: 7. The CDR3 is made up of 15 amino acids. CDR3 protein: CASTPSGGAGDTQYF. CDR3 nucleotide sequence: TGTGCCAGCACCCCTAGCGGGGGGGCCGGAGATACGCAGTATTTT.

This chain links TRBV3-1 (or the pseudogene TRBV3-2) with TRBJ1-4; D not certain. Germline V gene lookup returns CDR1 LGHDT and CDR2 YNNKEL (reference sequence). The CDR3 spans 12 residues. V was cut by 5 bases and J by 8 bases, with 9 bases left in between. The CDR3 nucleotides are TGTGCCAGCAGCTCCTCCGGGGAAAAACTGTTTTTT. Protein product: CASSSSGEKLFF.

This chain connects TRBV12-5 to TRBJ1-2; D gene ambiguous. Germline V CDR1 and CDR2: LGHNT, FRNRAP. The CDR3 extends over 15 amino acids. Trimming took off 5 bases at V and 0 bases at J, with 13 bases between the two ends. The CDR3 here is CASGPPRTTNYGYTF. CDR3 DNA sequence: TGTGCTAGTGGTCCTCCCCGGACTACTAACTATGGCTACACCTTC.

The chain carries TRBV5-1 and TRBJ1-4; possible D gene TRBD1, 5 bases. Per germline, CDR1 SGHRS and CDR2 YFSETQ. The CDR3 is 13 amino acids. V gave up 5 bases and J gave up 6 bases, with 11 bases separating them. Here the CDR3 DNA reads TGCGCCAGCAGGGTGGGGGTAGATGAAAAACTGTTTTTT. Its translation is CASRVGVDEKLFF.

The count of this clone is one. The chain employs TRBV19 and TRBJ2-7, with 7 positions matching TRBD1. The J segment lost 5 bases and the V segment lost 10 bases, leaving 5 bases of the junction unmatched. Germline lookup yields CDR1 LNHDA and CDR2 SQIVND (reference sequence). The length of the CDR3 is 11 residues. The DNA for the CDR3 is TGTGCCACCGCAGACAGGGACGAGCAGTACTTC. Amino acids: CATADRDEQYF.

V gene TRBV6-2 or TRBV6-3 combines with J gene TRBJ1-5, with D tentatively TRBD1 (5 bases). V gave up 6 bases and J gave up 8 bases, with 14 bases separating them. The CDR3 contains 13 residues. CDR1 is MNHEY and CDR2 is SVGEGT in the germline V gene. CDR3 DNA sequence: TGTGCCAGCAGCCCGGGACGGCTTGAGCCCCAGCATTTT. Protein: CASSPGRLEPQHF.

The chain carries TRBV19 and TRBJ2-4; TRBD2 agrees at 7 bases. Trimming removed 4 bases from V and 0 bases from J; junction bases left unmatched: 9. The CDR3 runs to 17 residues. The germline gives CDR1 LNHDA, CDR2 SQIVND (reference sequence). In DNA, the CDR3 is TGTGCCAGTAGTAAAGGCACAGCGGGACTAGCCAAAAACATTCAGTACTTC. As protein: CASSKGTAGLAKNIQYF.

The chain has TRBV7-3 and TRBJ2-3; possibly TRBD1 for D (5 bases). This CDR3 has 15 residues. V was clipped by 5 bases and J by 2 bases, with 14 bases between them. Germline assignment: CDR1 SGHTA and CDR2 FQGTGA. The CDR3 nucleotides are TGTGCCAGCAGCCCGGTAGGGGCTGACACAGATACGCAGTATTTT. Amino acid sequence: CASSPVGADTDTQYF.

The chain has TRBV12-3 or TRBV12-4 and TRBJ2-7, with TRBD1 identical over 8 bases. Unmatched junction bases numbered 11, after V lost 11 bases and J lost 5 bases. This CDR3 has 13 amino acids. The CDR3 bases are TGTGCCGGATGGAGACAGGGGAGGAACGAGCAGTACTTC. Its translation is CAGWRQGRNEQYF.

This clone was observed a single time. The chain carries TRBV12-5 and TRBJ2-5; 8 bases agree with TRBD1. From germline, CDR1 is LGHNT and CDR2 FRNRAP. V dropped 6 bases and J dropped 3; count of bases not matched to a gene: 3. CDR3 length equals 13 residues. The DNA for the CDR3 is TGTGCTAGTGGATCGGACAGGGAAGAGACCCAGTACTTC. This sequence encodes CASGSDREETQYF.

This chain connects TRBV6-5 to TRBJ2-7; D tentatively fits TRBD1 or TRBD2 (5 bases each). This CDR3 comprises 12 residues. Germline V CDR1 and CDR2: MNHEY, SVGAGI. Trimming took off 8 bases at V and 6 bases at J, with 14 bases between the two ends. CDR3 DNA sequence: TGTGCCAGCGGGGCCCGGGATGTCGAGCAGTACTTC. Protein: CASGARDVEQYF.

The J gene is TRBJ2-7, the V gene TRBV9; unclear D gene. The germline V gene has CDR1 SGDLS and CDR2 YYNGEE. This CDR3 contains 13 residues. V was clipped by 4 bases and J by 6 bases, with 14 bases between them. The CDR3 sequence is CASSPSDESEQYF. The CDR3 DNA reads TGTGCCAGCAGCCCCTCGGACGAGAGCGAGCAGTACTTC.

This sequence joins TRBV6-1 and TRBJ1-5; D gene uncertain. CDR1 and CDR2 (germline): MNHNS, SASEGT. V was shortened by 4 bases and J by 2 bases, with 9 bases between the two germline ends. The CDR3 consists of 14 residues. The CDR3 is CASSAHGGNQPQHF. The CDR3 bases are TGTGCCAGCAGTGCACACGGGGGCAATCAGCCCCAGCATTTT.

The chain carries TRBV28 and TRBJ2-6; D ambiguous. The V end was cut by 3 bases, the J end by 7 bases, with 7 bases between. The V gene's germline CDR1 is MDHEN and CDR2 SYDVKM. The CDR3 has 13 amino acids. CDR3 DNA: TGTGCCAGCAGTTTTAGTCCAGCCAACGTCCTGACTTTC. Amino acids: CASSFSPANVLTF.

The chain carries TRBV28 and TRBJ2-7; the match to TRBD1 covers 10 bases. V lost 7 bases to trimming and J lost 5 bases; unmatched junction nucleotides: 8. CDR3 length equals 14 residues. Per germline, CDR1 MDHEN and CDR2 SYDVKM. CDR3 nucleotide sequence: TGTGCCAGCATTCTGGACAGGGGGTACAACGAGCAGTACTTC. It codes for CASILDRGYNEQYF.

The DNA for the CDR3 is TGTGCCAGCACCCCGGAGCGGGAAGGTTCACCCCTCCACTTT. This translates into CASTPEREGSPLHF. This chain connects TRBV3-1 (or the pseudogene TRBV3-2) to TRBJ1-6; D is undetermined. CDR1 LGHDT and CDR2 YNNKEL come from the germline V gene (reference sequence). The V end was cut by 7 bases, the J end by 9 bases, with 16 bases between. This CDR3 is 14 amino acids long.

This sequence joins TRBV12-3 or TRBV12-4 and TRBJ1-1; possibly TRBD1 for D (6 bases). The CDR3 covers 13 residues. The ends were cut back, 6 bases at V and 5 bases at J, with 13 bases in the middle. The CDR3 spells CASSRKGVTEAFF. In DNA, the CDR3 is TGTGCCAGCAGCCGAAAGGGGGTGACTGAAGCTTTCTTT.

The J gene is TRBJ1-1, the V gene TRBV28, with a possible D match to TRBD1 (5 bases). V lost 4 bases, J lost 3 bases, and 18 bases lay in between. CDR1 MDHEN and CDR2 SYDVKM come from the germline V gene. CDR3 size: 16 residues. The CDR3 protein is CASSSPPGRGDTEAFF. CDR3 DNA: TGTGCCAGCAGTTCACCGCCAGGGAGGGGAGACACTGAAGCTTTCTTT.